These 14 T cell receptor beta chains originate from one sample sequenced in a study of CD8 T cells in Susac syndrome. It was with random hexamers that roughly 0.5 to 1 ug RNA was reverse transcribed. TCRdb called the immunoSEQ multiplex PCR reads again in MiXCR, with one record for every CDR3 protein. Of about 25,000 distinct CDR3 sequences detected, around 94% appear once; the ten largest clones hold around 0.3%. Sequencing input: CD8+ T cells from PBMCs. Receptors were obtained from a human donor in good health.

The rearrangement links TRBV6-5 to TRBJ1-2; D possibly corresponds to TRBD1 (5 bases). V gave up 8 bases and J gave up 3 bases, with 10 bases separating them. This CDR3 region has 12 residues. Germline assignment: CDR1 MNHEY and CDR2 SVGAGI. The CDR3 sequence is CASGAGYYGYTF. In nucleotides, the CDR3 is TGTGCCAGCGGAGCAGGGTACTATGGCTACACCTTC.

The rearrangement joins TRBV15 to TRBJ2-7, with D possibly being TRBD1 or TRBD2 (6 bases each). This CDR3 spans 16 amino acids. The V end was cut by 0 bases, the J end by 2 bases, with 14 bases between. Germline V gene sequence: CDR1 LNHNV, CDR2 YYDKDF (reference sequence). CDR3 in DNA: TGTGCCACCAGCAGAGAGGAGGGGGTAAGGGCCTACGAGCAGTACTTC. Amino acids: CATSREEGVRAYEQYF.

The chain is built from TRBV20-1 and TRBJ2-1; D is unclear. Deletions cut 6 bases from V and 0 bases from J, with 12 bases between. Germline-derived CDR1 and CDR2 are DFQATT and SNEGSKA (reference sequence). The CDR3 is 14 amino acids. This CDR3 is CSASGSSSYNEQFF. The CDR3 DNA follows: TGCAGTGCCAGTGGCAGCAGCTCCTACAATGAGCAGTTCTTC.

The J gene is TRBJ2-5, the V gene TRBV20-1; 8 positions match TRBD1. Germline CDR1 DFQATT, CDR2 SNEGSKA (reference sequence). The J segment lost 6 bases and the V segment lost 4 bases, leaving 4 bases of the junction unmatched. This CDR3 contains 12 residues. The CDR3 here is CSAKTGEKTQYF. The CDR3 DNA reads TGCAGTGCTAAGACAGGGGAAAAGACCCAGTACTTC.

The V gene is TRBV11-2, the J gene TRBJ2-1; D is ambiguous. Trimming took 3 bases from V and 5 from J, leaving 8 bases between them. This CDR3 region has 13 residues. Germline CDR1 and CDR2: SGHAT and FQNNGV. For the CDR3, the DNA is TGTGCCAGCAGCTTGTCTAGAAACAATGAGCAGTTCTTC. This gives the protein CASSLSRNNEQFF.

The chain carries TRBV29-1 and TRBJ2-1; TRBD2 aligns across 8 bases. Germline trimming cut 2 bases from V and 0 bases from J; bases unmatched to any gene: 6. Germline assignment: CDR1 SQVTM and CDR2 ANQGSEA. The CDR3 is made up of 16 amino acids. The CDR3 reads CSVESPAGGSYNEQFF. The CDR3 region has the DNA TGCAGCGTTGAAAGCCCCGCGGGGGGCTCCTACAATGAGCAGTTCTTC.

This clonotype was observed a few times. The chain links TRBV15 to TRBJ1-5; TRBD1 is a possible D gene (6 bases). The CDR3 has 15 amino acids. V gave up 8 bases and J gave up 4 bases, with 18 bases separating them. Germline CDR1 and CDR2: LNHNV and YYDKDF (reference sequence). CDR3 amino acids: CATSLGQGKNQPQHF. CDR3 DNA sequence: TGTGCCACCTCCTTAGGGCAGGGGAAGAATCAGCCCCAGCATTTT.

This rearrangement joins TRBV7-2 to TRBJ1-3, with 8 bases that match TRBD1. This CDR3 comprises 16 residues. The germline V gene encodes CDR1 SGHTA and CDR2 FQGNSA. J was trimmed by 0 bases and V by 6 bases; bases with no gene match: 7. Here the CDR3 DNA reads TGTGCCAGCAGATCCGGGACAGGCGGCTCTGGAAACACCATATATTTT. Protein sequence: CASRSGTGGSGNTIYF.

The chain uses TRBV19 and TRBJ2-7; perhaps TRBD2 as D (5 bases). CDR3 size: 13 residues. Per the germline V gene, CDR1 is LNHDA and CDR2 is SQIVND (reference sequence). The ends were cut back, 5 bases at V and 5 bases at J, with 13 bases in the middle. CDR3 sequence: CASSQKSGNEQYF. The DNA for the CDR3 is TGTGCCAGTAGTCAAAAGTCCGGGAACGAGCAGTACTTC.

V and J are TRBV7-9 and TRBJ2-7; D is ambiguous. V dropped 1 base and J dropped 4 bases, with 8 bases sitting between them. The CDR3 consists of 13 residues. Germline CDR1 SEHNR, CDR2 FQNEAQ (reference sequence). CDR3: CASSLGGTYEQYF. For the CDR3, the DNA is TGTGCCAGCAGCTTAGGTGGCACGTACGAGCAGTACTTC.

The CDR3 DNA reads as TGTGCCAGCAGCGTAGTATTGGGGGCGAGTACTGAAGCTTTCTTT. Translating gives CASSVVLGASTEAFF. The chain links TRBV9 to TRBJ1-1, with D tentatively TRBD1 (6 bases). Trimming removed 0 bases from V and 5 bases from J, with 14 bases in between. Germline loops: CDR1 SGDLS, CDR2 YYNGEE. The CDR3 has 15 amino acids.

The genes are TRBV10-3 and TRBJ2-2; 11 bases align to TRBD2. Germline CDR1 ENHRY, CDR2 SYGVKD. The CDR3 consists of 17 residues. Trimming at V came to 0 bases and at J to 0 bases, leaving 0 bases not matched to a gene. CDR3 sequence reads: CAISESTSGANTGELFF. The CDR3 region has the DNA TGTGCCATCAGTGAGTCGACTAGCGGGGCGAACACCGGGGAGCTGTTTTTT.

V is TRBV7-9 and J is TRBJ2-1; 7 positions agree with TRBD1. The germline CDR1 and CDR2 sequences are SEHNR and FQNEAQ (reference sequence). V shed 2 bases, J shed 12 bases, and the junction held 7 bases outside the gene matches. The CDR3 contains 13 residues. The CDR3 here is CASSLISGGRQFF. The DNA of the CDR3 is TGTGCCAGCAGCTTAATTTCAGGGGGAAGGCAGTTCTTC.

The chain is built from TRBV14 and TRBJ1-1; no reliable D call. This CDR3 comprises 14 residues. The germline V and J ends were trimmed by 1 base and 5 bases, with 11 bases remaining between them. Germline values: CDR1 SGHDN, CDR2 FVKESK. DNA of the CDR3: TGTGCCAGCAGCCAAGTCGGAGGGCTTACTGAAGCTTTCTTT. Translation: CASSQVGGLTEAFF.